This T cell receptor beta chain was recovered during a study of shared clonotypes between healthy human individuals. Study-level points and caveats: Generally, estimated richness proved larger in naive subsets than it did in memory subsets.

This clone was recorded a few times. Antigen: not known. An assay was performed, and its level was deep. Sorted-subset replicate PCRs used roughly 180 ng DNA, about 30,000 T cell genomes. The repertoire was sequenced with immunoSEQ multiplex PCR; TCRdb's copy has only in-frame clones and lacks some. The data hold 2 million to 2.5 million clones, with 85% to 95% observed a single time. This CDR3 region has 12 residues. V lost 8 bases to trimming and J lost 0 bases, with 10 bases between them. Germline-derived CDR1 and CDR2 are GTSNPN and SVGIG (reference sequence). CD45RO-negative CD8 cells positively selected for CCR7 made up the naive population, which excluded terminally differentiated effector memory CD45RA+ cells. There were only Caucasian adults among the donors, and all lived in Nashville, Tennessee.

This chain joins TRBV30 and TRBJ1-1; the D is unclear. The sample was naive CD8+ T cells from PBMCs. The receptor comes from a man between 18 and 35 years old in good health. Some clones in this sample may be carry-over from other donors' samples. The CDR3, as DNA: TGTGCCCGAGGCCGAGTGAACACTGAAGCTTTCTTT. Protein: CARGRVNTEAFF.